This TCR beta chain was observed in a study of a mutant IDH1 vaccine in newly diagnosed glioma. Study in general: Following radiotherapy alone, or alongside temozolomide cycles, vaccination was started after an interval of 4-6 weeks. Earlier care involved radiotherapy, temozolomide, or both, and the majority received both.

With respect to this clone: Its antigen is currently unknown.

Measured with immunoSEQ multiplex PCR; TCRdb has only the in-frame clones, and not every one. The sample has tens of thousands of clones, under 85% seen once. The time point denotes: week 47, end of study. Every vaccine dose comprised 300 ug of mutant IDH1 20-mer peptide plus topical imiquimod. General study findings and limits: Whatever changes occurred in top peripheral T cell clonotypes seemed unrelated to pseudoprogression. Detectable vaccine-induced immune responses arose in roughly 93% of patients.

The TCR comes from a man aged 25 to 40 with glioma. The specimen comprised PBMCs, sampled from a glioma patient whose treatment included an IDH1 peptide vaccine.

The CDR3 nucleotides are TGCGCCAGCAGCTTGGCATGGGACAGGGCGAGGGGGATGGATGAGCAGTTCTTC. Translating it yields CASSLAWDRARGMDEQFF. The chain links TRBV5-1 to TRBJ2-1; TRBD1 aligns across 9 bases. Per the germline V gene, CDR1 is SGHRS and CDR2 is YFSETQ. J was trimmed by 8 bases and V by 0 bases; bases with no gene match: 15. CDR3 length: 18 amino acids.